This is a list of T cell receptor beta chains from one sample in a study of T cells in Graves' hyperthyroidism and ophthalmopathy. TCRdb re-called the multiplex PCR reads with MiXCR, one entry per CDR3 protein. The sample includes 400,000 to 550,000 distinct CDR3 sequences, 13% to 15% of them seen just once. Sequences were obtained from blood. The receptors derive from a woman under 30 with Graves' hyperthyroidism. CDR3s include the opening cysteine and the closing phenylalanine or tryptophan. Each record gives: V gene, clone size, D gene, J gene, CDR3 DNA, CDR3 protein. D genes are given only for firm matches. Clone sizes are given selectively: once, few, many, or a class where the clone is expanded.

V: TRBV12-3/TRBV12-4; size: many; D: NA; J: TRBJ2-1; DNA: TGTGCCAGCAGTCTAGCACAGGGCTCCTACAATGAGCAGTTCTTC; CDR3: CASSLAQGSYNEQFF
V: TRBV12-3/TRBV12-4; size: NA; D: TRBD1; J: TRBJ2-1; DNA: TGTGCCAGCAGTTTAGGGGCAGGGGGCGGTGAGCAGTTCTTC; CDR3: CASSLGAGGGEQFF
V: TRBV18; size: few; D: NA; J: TRBJ1-6; DNA: TGTGCCAGCTCACAAGGACAGTATAATTCACCCCTCCACTTT; CDR3: CASSQGQYNSPLHF
V: TRBV3-1; size: many; D: NA; J: TRBJ1-5; DNA: TGTGCCAGCAGCCAAGATGGGGGATATCAGCCCCAGCATTTT; CDR3: CASSQDGGYQPQHF
V: TRBV6-2/TRBV6-3; size: few; D: NA; J: TRBJ1-1; DNA: TGTGCCAGCAGTTATTACCCTGGACAGAGGGGAACTGAAGCTCTCTTT; CDR3: CASSYYPGQRGTEALF
V: TRBV27; size: many; D: NA; J: TRBJ2-7; DNA: TGTGCCAGCAGCTCGACAGGTACCTACGAGCAGTACTTC; CDR3: CASSSTGTYEQYF
V: TRBV5-6; size: few; D: NA; J: TRBJ1-2; DNA: TGTGCCAGCAGCTTGAATGCTGTGGGGAGCTATGGCTACACCTTC; CDR3: CASSLNAVGSYGYTF
V: TRBV7-3; size: many; D: NA; J: TRBJ2-7; DNA: TGTGCCAGCAGCTTAGTCCGGGACGGCGCCTACGAGCAGTACTTC; CDR3: CASSLVRDGAYEQYF
V: TRBV29-1; size: NA; D: TRBD2; J: TRBJ2-1; DNA: TGCAGCGTTGAGGTAGCGGGAGGCCTCGCCCATGAGCAGTTCTTC; CDR3: CSVEVAGGLAHEQFF
V: TRBV12-3/TRBV12-4; size: many; D: NA; J: TRBJ2-3; DNA: TGTGCCAGCAGTTTCGAATACACAGATACGCAGTATTTT; CDR3: CASSFEYTDTQYF
V: TRBV29-1; size: few; D: NA; J: TRBJ1-1; DNA: TGCAGCGTCAGTTCCCAGGGGAGAGGGGACACTGAAGCTTTCTTT; CDR3: CSVSSQGRGDTEAFF
V: TRBV12-3/TRBV12-4; size: NA; D: NA; J: TRBJ2-2; DNA: TGTGCCAGCAGTTTAGACCAGGGTCCCACCGGGGAGCTGTTTTTT; CDR3: CASSLDQGPTGELFF
V: TRBV6-5; size: few; D: TRBD2; J: TRBJ2-3; DNA: TGTGCCAGCAGTTACCGGGGACTAGCGGGGTACGCAGATACGCAGTATTTT; CDR3: CASSYRGLAGYADTQYF
V: TRBV4-1; size: few; D: NA; J: TRBJ1-5; DNA: TGCGCCAGCAGCCAACCGGGGGCTCGTCAGCCCCAGCATTTT; CDR3: CASSQPGARQPQHF
V: TRBV6-1; size: NA; D: TRBD2; J: TRBJ2-1; DNA: TGTGCCAGCAGGGGGACTAGCGGCAATGAGCAGTTCTTC; CDR3: CASRGTSGNEQFF